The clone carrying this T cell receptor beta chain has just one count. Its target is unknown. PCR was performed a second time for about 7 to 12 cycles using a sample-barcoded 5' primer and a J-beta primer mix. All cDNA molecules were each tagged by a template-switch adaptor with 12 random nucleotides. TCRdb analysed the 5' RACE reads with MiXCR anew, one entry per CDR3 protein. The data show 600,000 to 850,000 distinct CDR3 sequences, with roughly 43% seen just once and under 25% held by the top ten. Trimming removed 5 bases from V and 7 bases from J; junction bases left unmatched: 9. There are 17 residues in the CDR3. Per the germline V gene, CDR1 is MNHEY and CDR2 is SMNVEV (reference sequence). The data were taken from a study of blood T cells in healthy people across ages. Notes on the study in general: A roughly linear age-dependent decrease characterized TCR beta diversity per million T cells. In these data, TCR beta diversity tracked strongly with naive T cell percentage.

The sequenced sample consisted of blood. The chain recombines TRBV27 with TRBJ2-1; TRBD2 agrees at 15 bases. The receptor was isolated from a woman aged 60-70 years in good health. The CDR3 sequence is CASSPWRTSGGGNEQFF. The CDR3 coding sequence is TGTGCCAGCAGTCCATGGCGGACTAGCGGGGGGGGGAATGAGCAGTTCTTC.